Listed below are T cell receptor beta chains from one sample, sequenced in a study of cytomegalovirus exposure and HLA in healthy donors. TCRdb's table, derived via immunoSEQ multiplex PCR, lists solely in-frame clones and lacks some. Here the sample spans 120,000 or so clones, approximately 95% being singletons. Sequencing input: PBMCs. Receptor source: a man between 18 and 35 years old in good health and CMV-seronegative. Each CDR3 is given with its conserved first and last residue.

v_gene	j_gene	CDR3aa
TRBV9	TRBJ2-3	CASSVDAGLAGRGTDTQYF
TRBV19	TRBJ2-5	CASSSEAGVGETQYF
TRBV15	TRBJ1-1	CATSRPKTGRNTEAFF
TRBV29-1	TRBJ2-7	CSAGLWGSGNEQYF
TRBV9	TRBJ1-4	CASSVAGTPREKLFF
TRBV28	TRBJ2-1	CASSPYGQGSYNEQFF
TRBV7-9	TRBJ2-1	CASSPGDEQFF
TRBV7-9	TRBJ2-1	CASSSHSGGSYNEQFF
TRBV14	TRBJ2-1	CASSPGLAGALRSYNEQFF
TRBV29-1	TRBJ2-2	CSVDRVGGAAGELFF
TRBV19	TRBJ1-2	CASSIAGWHGYTF
TRBV7-9	TRBJ2-7	CASSAPGGFSYEQYF
TRBV19	TRBJ2-2	CASRQGAEWGELFF
TRBV4-3	TRBJ1-1	CASSQVGGAEAFF
TRBV6-5	TRBJ1-4	CATTPSRINEKLFF
TRBV11-2	TRBJ1-3	CASSLGQGARGNTIYF
TRBV7-8	TRBJ2-1	CASSLDRTSNYEQFF
TRBV6-6	TRBJ2-5	CASSPPGQSGETQYF
TRBV27	TRBJ2-1	CASSSPGTGYDEQFF
TRBV4-1	TRBJ1-4	CASSHRDTYEKLFF
TRBV7-9	TRBJ2-7	CASSPGGTYEQYF
TRBV30	TRBJ2-3	CAWSVHVDTQYF
TRBV6-6	TRBJ2-7	CASSYGGGPISYEQYF
TRBV6-6	TRBJ2-2	CASRPRDRENTGELFF
TRBV6-6	TRBJ2-2	CASSSGTGTYTGELFF
TRBV4-3	TRBJ2-7	CASSQDSGLAGGSGHEQYF
TRBV25-1	TRBJ1-5	CASSGQGYQPQHF
TRBV9	TRBJ2-1	CASSVATPGSWNEQFF
TRBV9	TRBJ2-1	CASSPRGRYNEQFF
TRBV25-1	TRBJ2-7	CASSPKGNEQYF
TRBV5-6	TRBJ1-1	CASSLISGTEAFF
TRBV19	TRBJ2-3	CASRVQGADTQYF